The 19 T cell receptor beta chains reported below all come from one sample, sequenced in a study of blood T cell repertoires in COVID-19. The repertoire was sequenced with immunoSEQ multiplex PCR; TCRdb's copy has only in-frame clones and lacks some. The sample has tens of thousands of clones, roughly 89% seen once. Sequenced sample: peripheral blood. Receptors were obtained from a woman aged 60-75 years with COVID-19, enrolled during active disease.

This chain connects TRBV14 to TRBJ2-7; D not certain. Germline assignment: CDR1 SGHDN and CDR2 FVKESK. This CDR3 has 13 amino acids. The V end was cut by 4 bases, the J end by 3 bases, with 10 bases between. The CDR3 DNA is TGTGCCAGCAGCCGGGCCTCTTACTACGAGCAGTACTTC. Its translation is CASSRASYYEQYF. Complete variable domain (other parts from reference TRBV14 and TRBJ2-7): EAGVTQFPSHSVIEKGQTVTLRCDPISGHDNLYWYRRVMGKEIKFLLHFVKESKQDESGMPNNRFLAERTGGTYSTLKVQPAELEDSGVYFCASSRASYYEQYFGPGTRLTVT.

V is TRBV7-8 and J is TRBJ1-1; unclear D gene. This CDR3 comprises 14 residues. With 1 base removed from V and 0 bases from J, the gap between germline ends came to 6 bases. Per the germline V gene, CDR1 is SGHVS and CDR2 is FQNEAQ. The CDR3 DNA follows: TGTGCCAGCAGCTTAGTGGAGATGAACACTGAAGCTTTCTTT. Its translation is CASSLVEMNTEAFF.

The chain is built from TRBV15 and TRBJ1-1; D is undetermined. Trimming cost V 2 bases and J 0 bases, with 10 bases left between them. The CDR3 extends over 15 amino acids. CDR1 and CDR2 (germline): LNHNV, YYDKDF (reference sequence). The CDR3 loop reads CATSRPRGVNTEAFF. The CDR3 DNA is TGTGCCACCAGCAGACCTCGGGGTGTGAACACTGAAGCTTTCTTT.

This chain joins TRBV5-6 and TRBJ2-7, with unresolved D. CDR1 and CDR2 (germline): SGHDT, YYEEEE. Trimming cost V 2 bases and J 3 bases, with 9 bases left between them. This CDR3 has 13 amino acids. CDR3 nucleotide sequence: TGTGCCAGCAGCTTAGGCAGGCTCTACGAGCAGTACTTC. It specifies CASSLGRLYEQYF.

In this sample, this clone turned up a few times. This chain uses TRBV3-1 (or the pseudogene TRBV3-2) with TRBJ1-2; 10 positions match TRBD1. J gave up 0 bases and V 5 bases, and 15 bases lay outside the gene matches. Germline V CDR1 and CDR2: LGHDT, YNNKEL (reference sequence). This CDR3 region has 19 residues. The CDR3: CASSVYGGDRGTTNYGYTF. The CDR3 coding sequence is TGTGCCAGCAGCGTCTACGGGGGGGACAGGGGCACTACTAACTATGGCTACACCTTC.

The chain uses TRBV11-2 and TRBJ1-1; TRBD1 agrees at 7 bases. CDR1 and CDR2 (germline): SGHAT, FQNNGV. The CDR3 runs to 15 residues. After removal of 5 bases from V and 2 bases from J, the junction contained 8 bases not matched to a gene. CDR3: CASSNTGERNTEAFF. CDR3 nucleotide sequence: TGTGCCAGCAGCAACACAGGGGAGCGAAACACTGAAGCTTTCTTT.

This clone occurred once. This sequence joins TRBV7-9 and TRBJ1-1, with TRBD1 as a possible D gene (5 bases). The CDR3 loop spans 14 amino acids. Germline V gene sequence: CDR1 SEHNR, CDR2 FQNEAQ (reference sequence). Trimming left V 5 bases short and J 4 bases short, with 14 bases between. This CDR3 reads CASSPGRQSTEAFF. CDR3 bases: TGTGCCAGCAGCCCAGGGAGGCAGTCCACTGAAGCTTTCTTT.

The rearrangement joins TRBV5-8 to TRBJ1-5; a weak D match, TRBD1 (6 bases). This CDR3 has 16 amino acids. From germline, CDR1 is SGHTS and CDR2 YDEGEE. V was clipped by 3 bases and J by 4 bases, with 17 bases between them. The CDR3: CASSSGQIPRNQPQHF. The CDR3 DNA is TGTGCCAGCAGCTCCGGACAGATCCCGAGAAATCAGCCCCAGCATTTT. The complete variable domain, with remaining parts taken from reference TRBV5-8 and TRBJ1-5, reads EAGVTQSPTHLIKTRGQQATLRCSPISGHTSVYWYQQALGLGLQFLLWYDEGEERNRGNFPPRFSGRQFPNYSSELNVNALELEDSALYLCASSSGQIPRNQPQHFGDGTRLSIL.

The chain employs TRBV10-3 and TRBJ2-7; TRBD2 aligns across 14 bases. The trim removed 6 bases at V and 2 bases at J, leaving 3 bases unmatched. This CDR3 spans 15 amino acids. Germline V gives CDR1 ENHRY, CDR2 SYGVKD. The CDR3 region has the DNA TGTGCCATCAGGGGGACTAGCGGGGGTACCTACGAGCAGTACTTC. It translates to CAIRGTSGGTYEQYF.

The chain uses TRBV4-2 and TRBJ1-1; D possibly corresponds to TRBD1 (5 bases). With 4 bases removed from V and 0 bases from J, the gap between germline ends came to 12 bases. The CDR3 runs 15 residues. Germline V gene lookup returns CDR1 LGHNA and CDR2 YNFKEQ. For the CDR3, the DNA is TGTGCCAGCAGCCCACAATCGACAGTGAACACTGAAGCTTTCTTT. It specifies CASSPQSTVNTEAFF.

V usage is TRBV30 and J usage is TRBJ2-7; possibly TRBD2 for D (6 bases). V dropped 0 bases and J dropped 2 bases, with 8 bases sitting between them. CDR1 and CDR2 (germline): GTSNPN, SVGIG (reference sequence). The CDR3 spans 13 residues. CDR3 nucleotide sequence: TGTGCCTGGAGTGTGGGACTCCCCTACGAGCAGTACTTC. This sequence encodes CAWSVGLPYEQYF.

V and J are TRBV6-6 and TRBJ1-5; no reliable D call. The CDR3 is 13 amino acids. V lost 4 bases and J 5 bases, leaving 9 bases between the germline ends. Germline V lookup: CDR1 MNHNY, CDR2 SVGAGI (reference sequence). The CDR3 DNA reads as TGTGCCAGCAGTTTTGCAGGTCATCAGCCCCAGCATTTT. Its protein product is CASSFAGHQPQHF.

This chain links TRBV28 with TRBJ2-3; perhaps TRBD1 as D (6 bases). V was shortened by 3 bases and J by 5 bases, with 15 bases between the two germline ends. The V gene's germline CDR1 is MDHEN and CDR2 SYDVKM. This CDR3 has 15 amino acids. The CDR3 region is CASSFGGAIGDTQYF. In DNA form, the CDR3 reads TGTGCCAGCAGTTTTGGGGGCGCGATTGGAGATACGCAGTATTTT.

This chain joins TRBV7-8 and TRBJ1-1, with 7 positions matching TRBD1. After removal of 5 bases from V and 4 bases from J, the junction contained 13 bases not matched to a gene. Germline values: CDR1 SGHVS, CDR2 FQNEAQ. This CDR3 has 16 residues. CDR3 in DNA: TGTGCCAGCAGCCTAGTGTCTCGGGCAGGGGGCACTGAAGCTTTCTTT. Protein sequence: CASSLVSRAGGTEAFF. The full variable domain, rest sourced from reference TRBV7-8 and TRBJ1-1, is GAGVSQSPRYKVAKRGQDVALRCDPISGHVSLFWYQQALGQGPEFLTYFQNEAQLDKSGLPSDRFFAERPEGSVSTLKIQRTQQEDSAVYLCASSLVSRAGGTEAFFGQGTRLTVV.

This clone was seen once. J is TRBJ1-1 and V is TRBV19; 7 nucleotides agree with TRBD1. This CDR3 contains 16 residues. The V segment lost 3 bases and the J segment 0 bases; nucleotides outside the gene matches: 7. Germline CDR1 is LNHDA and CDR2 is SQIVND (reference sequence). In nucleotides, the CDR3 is TGTGCCAGTAGTATTTCAGGGGGGCCGATGAACACTGAAGCTTTCTTT. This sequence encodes CASSISGGPMNTEAFF.

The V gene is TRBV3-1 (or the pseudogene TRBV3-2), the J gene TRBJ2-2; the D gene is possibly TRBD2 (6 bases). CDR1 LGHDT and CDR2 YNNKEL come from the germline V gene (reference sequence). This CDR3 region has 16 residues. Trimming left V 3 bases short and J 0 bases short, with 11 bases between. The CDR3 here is CASSQTGLTNTGELFF. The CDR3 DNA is TGTGCCAGCAGCCAGACGGGACTGACGAACACCGGGGAGCTGTTTTTT.

The CDR3 coding sequence is TGCAGCGTTATCACTAGCGGAGGTTACAATGAGCAGTTCTTC. As protein: CSVITSGGYNEQFF. V and J are TRBV29-1 and TRBJ2-1, with TRBD2 identical over 8 bases. V lost 5 bases and J lost 4; bases outside the gene matches: 7. The CDR3 totals 14 residues. The germline gives CDR1 SQVTM, CDR2 ANQGSEA.

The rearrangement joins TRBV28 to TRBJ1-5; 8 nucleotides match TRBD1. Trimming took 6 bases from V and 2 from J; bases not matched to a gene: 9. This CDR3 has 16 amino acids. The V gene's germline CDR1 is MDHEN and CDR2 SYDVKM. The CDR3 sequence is CASRPQGGGGNQPQHF. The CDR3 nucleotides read TGTGCCAGCAGACCACAGGGGGGCGGAGGCAATCAGCCCCAGCATTTT.

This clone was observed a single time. CDR3 sequence reads: CASSAPTTGQKNTEAFF. CDR3 bases: TGTGCCAGCAGCGCGCCCACCACGGGACAAAAAAACACTGAAGCTTTCTTT. The chain uses TRBV9 and TRBJ1-1; D might be TRBD1 (6 bases). Between the trimmed V and J ends, which lost 3 bases and 2 bases, there was a span of 20 bases. The CDR3 covers 17 residues. Germline V lookup: CDR1 SGDLS, CDR2 YYNGEE.